A single sample gave rise to the 15 T cell receptor beta chains below, sequenced in a study of PD-1 blockade in classical Hodgkin lymphoma. This table comes from immunoSEQ multiplex PCR, and its TCRdb copy is limited to in-frame clones, with some not included. The sample contains about 90,000 clones, about 90% of which appear only once. Every one of the patients relapsed after autologous stem cell transplantation (brentuximab vedotin exposure was variable). The sample consisted of peripheral blood mononuclear cells (PBMCs), taken before the second cycle of nivolumab. Receptor source: a human donor with classical Hodgkin lymphoma.

This chain joins TRBV27 and TRBJ1-1, with TRBD1 as a possible D gene (5 bases). V was clipped by 2 bases and J by 8 bases, with 18 bases between them. From germline, CDR1 is MNHEY and CDR2 SMNVEV (reference sequence). The CDR3 spans 15 residues. CDR3 DNA: TGTGCCAGCAGTTTAAGGGGACGGGTGGGGTCCGAAGCTTTCTTT. Protein: CASSLRGRVGSEAFF.

This clone was seen once. The chain employs TRBV12-2 and TRBJ2-1; TRBD2 reflects the table's D call only, with no check against the DNA. TRBV12-2 represents a pseudogene. The CDR3 runs to 14 residues. CDR3 nucleotides: TGTGCAAGTCGCTTAATTATGTGGAGCAATGAGCAGTTCTTC. It translates to CASRLIMWSNEQFF.

V and J are TRBV4-1 and TRBJ2-2; tentatively, D is TRBD1 (5 bases). The length of the CDR3 is 17 residues. Germline CDR1 MGHRA, CDR2 YSYEKL. V dropped 1 base and J dropped 5 bases, with 17 bases sitting between them. CDR3 in DNA: TGCGCCAGCAGCCAAGCGAATATGGGGCTGGGGACCGGGGAGCTGTTTTTT. This translates into CASSQANMGLGTGELFF.

The V and J genes are TRBV2 and TRBJ2-7; 7 positions agree with TRBD1. This CDR3 spans 15 amino acids. After removal of 1 base from V and 1 base from J, the junction contained 4 bases not matched to a gene. Germline lookup yields CDR1 SNHLY and CDR2 FYNNEI. The CDR3 nucleotides are TGTGCCAGCAGTGAAGAGGGGGCAAGGTCCTACGAGCAGTACTTC. It translates to CASSEEGARSYEQYF. The variable domain in full, completed from reference TRBV2 and TRBJ2-7, reads EPEVTQTPSHQVTQMGQEVILRCVPISNHLYFYWYRQILGQKVEFLVSFYNNEISEKSEIFDDQFSVERPDGSNFTLKIRSTKLEDSAMYFCASSEEGARSYEQYFGPGTRLTVT.

The chain recombines TRBV30 with TRBJ2-1; possibly TRBD2 for D (6 bases). V was cut by 5 bases and J by 7 bases, with 24 bases left in between. Germline CDR1 reads GTSNPN; CDR2 reads SVGIG (reference sequence). The CDR3 totals 16 residues. CDR3 residues: CAWGMEGRTPRNEQFF. As DNA, the CDR3 is TGTGCCTGGGGCATGGAGGGCCGAACGCCACGTAATGAGCAGTTCTTC.

The J gene is TRBJ2-7, the V gene TRBV5-1, with D unclear. The germline CDR1 and CDR2 sequences are SGHRS and YFSETQ. Trimming took 0 bases from V and 2 from J, leaving 18 bases between them. This CDR3 has 17 residues. The CDR3 bases are TGCGCCAGCAGCTTGGAGGGTCCCAACCCGAAGACCTACGAGCAGTACTTC. Protein product: CASSLEGPNPKTYEQYF.

V usage is TRBV19 and J usage is TRBJ1-1; tentative D call: TRBD1 (5 bases). In germline, CDR1 is LNHDA, CDR2 SQIVND (reference sequence). Trimming cost V 5 bases and J 5 bases, with 15 bases left between them. The CDR3 has 14 amino acids. The CDR3 sequence: CASSLTRVGTEAFF. The CDR3 bases are TGTGCCAGTAGTTTGACCAGGGTGGGGACTGAAGCTTTCTTT.

This clone was observed a few times. The CDR3 region has the DNA TGCGCCAGCAGCTTGGTCCAGGGCGGAGGCGGGGAGCTGTTTTTT. It translates to CASSLVQGGGGELFF. The V gene is TRBV5-1, the J gene TRBJ2-2; D possibly matches TRBD1 or TRBD2 (5 bases each). V lost 0 bases and J 7 bases, leaving 13 bases between the germline ends. The germline CDR1 and CDR2 sequences are SGHRS and YFSETQ. CDR3 length: 15 amino acids.

The chain carries TRBV9 and TRBJ1-4, with TRBD1 matching 9 bases. V was pared by 3 bases and J by 7 bases, with 7 bases of the junction left unmatched. This CDR3 is 15 amino acids long. CDR1 SGDLS and CDR2 YYNGEE come from the germline V gene. The CDR3 coding sequence is TGTGCCAGCAGCGGCACAGGGGGCTACGTTGAAAAACTGTTTTTT. It is translated as CASSGTGGYVEKLFF. The full variable domain, in which reference TRBV9 and TRBJ1-4 provide the parts outside the CDR3, is DSGVTQTPKHLITATGQRVTLRCSPRSGDLSVYWYQQSLDQGLQFLIQYYNGEERAKGNILERFSAQQFPDLHSELNLSSLELGDSALYFCASSGTGGYVEKLFFGSGTQLSVL.

This clone was counted a few times. The V gene is TRBV27, the J gene TRBJ1-1; 8 positions agree with TRBD1. The CDR3 is 14 residues long. Losses at the gene ends were 2 bases for V and 3 bases for J; bases not matched to a gene: 2. Germline CDR1 is MNHEY and CDR2 is SMNVEV (reference sequence). CDR3 amino acids: CASSLGQGYTEAFF. The CDR3 DNA is TGTGCCAGCAGTTTAGGACAGGGTTACACTGAAGCTTTCTTT.

The V call is TRBV19, the J call TRBJ2-2; no clear D gene. With 6 bases removed from V and 3 bases from J, the gap between germline ends came to 5 bases. This CDR3 contains 12 residues. In germline, CDR1 is LNHDA, CDR2 SQIVND (reference sequence). In DNA form, the CDR3 reads TGTGCCAGTAGCCGCTACACCGGGGAGCTGTTTTTT. Protein product: CASSRYTGELFF.

The CDR3 DNA sequence: TGTGCTAGTGGTTTGGTAGTCAGAGGACAGGGGTGGGCTGAAGCTTTCTTT. It translates to CASGLVVRGQGWAEAFF. The chain couples TRBV12-5 to TRBJ1-1; TRBD1 matches at 9 bases. Per germline, CDR1 LGHNT and CDR2 FRNRAP. The trim removed 0 bases at V and 6 bases at J, leaving 11 bases unmatched. The CDR3 sequence is 17 residues long. The full variable domain, rest sourced from reference TRBV12-5 and TRBJ1-1, is DARVTQTPRHKVTEMGQEVTMRCQPILGHNTVFWYRQTMMQGLELLAYFRNRAPLDDSGMPKDRFSAEMPDATLATLKIQPSEPRDSAVYFCASGLVVRGQGWAEAFFGQGTRLTVV.

The chain carries TRBV19 and TRBJ2-7; no clear D. V lost 5 bases to trimming and J lost 3 bases, with 14 bases between them. Looked up from germline, CDR1 is LNHDA and CDR2 is SQIVND (reference sequence). The CDR3 sequence is 14 residues long. The CDR3 sequence is CASSDGRGRYEQYF. The CDR3 bases are TGTGCCAGTAGTGATGGTAGAGGCCGCTACGAGCAGTACTTC.

V gene TRBV28 combines with J gene TRBJ1-2, with D maybe TRBD1 (5 bases). Germline lookup yields CDR1 MDHEN and CDR2 SYDVKM. Deletions cut 6 bases from V and 11 bases from J, with 16 bases between. CDR3 length equals 12 residues. DNA of the CDR3: TGTGCCAGCAGCACCCTCACGGGGGAGTACACCTTC. Translation: CASSTLTGEYTF.

The chain has TRBV4-1 and TRBJ2-3; D might be TRBD2 (6 bases). Germline V gene data show CDR1 as MGHRA and CDR2 as YSYEKL. V dropped 0 bases and J dropped 7 bases, with 14 bases sitting between them. The CDR3 runs to 15 residues. The CDR3 sequence is CASSQERGLRYTQYF. CDR3 nucleotides: TGCGCCAGCAGCCAAGAGCGGGGATTACGGTATACGCAGTATTTT.